This T cell receptor (beta chain) is drawn from a study of T cells after yellow fever vaccination. Study-level points and caveats: Post-booster repertoires contained most primary-vaccination clones again (about 95% CD4, less than 90% CD8).

As concerns this clonotype: Its antigen is undetermined.

CDR1 is LGHNA and CDR2 is YSLEER in the germline V gene. The CDR3 consists of 15 residues. V shed 2 bases and J 5 bases; nucleotides not matched to a gene: 5. TCRdb used MiXCR to reprocess the 5' RACE reads, holding one entry per CDR3 protein. This table holds 550,000 or so distinct CDR3 sequences, 15% to 20% found once. Sequences were derived from PBMCs, sampled 15 days after the yellow fever booster vaccination. The TCR comes from a man aged 30 to 45 who received the YFV17D yellow fever vaccine. This chain connects TRBV4-3 to TRBJ1-4; 7 positions agree with TRBD1. The CDR3 DNA reads TGCGCCAGCAGCCAATTGGGACAGAAGAATGAAAAACTGTTTTTT. It is translated as CASSQLGQKNEKLFF.